This T cell receptor beta chain derives from a study of cytomegalovirus exposure and HLA in healthy donors. Study-wide context: Per a later analysis, the approximately 700 first-cohort and some 110 validation repertoires shared one platform.

Profiling relied on immunoSEQ multiplex PCR, and the TCRdb table lists in-frame clones only, not all of them. The sample consists of around 240,000 clones, roughly 90% of them appearing once. Study-level points and caveats: A few CMV-associated chains proved CMV antigen-specific in vitro. The study flagged approximately 180 TCR beta chains as cytomegalovirus-associated.

This clone was counted once. Its specificity is unknown. The CDR3 consists of 16 residues. Germline lookup yields CDR1 MNHEY and CDR2 SMNVEV (reference sequence). Trimming cost V 0 bases and J 0 bases, with 9 bases left between them. The origin of this receptor is a woman in her late teens or twenties in good health and CMV-seronegative. Sequencing input: PBMCs. J is TRBJ2-1 and V is TRBV27, with D uncertain. The CDR3 DNA is TGTGCCAGCAGTTTATCGGGCATCGGCTCCTACAATGAGCAGTTCTTC. Translated: CASSLSGIGSYNEQFF.